The text below deals with one T cell receptor (beta chain). This sample is part of a study of control samples from healthy donors and cancer patients. Deletions cut 1 base from V and 4 bases from J, with 12 bases between. Per the germline V gene, CDR1 is SGDLS and CDR2 is YYNGEE. CDR3 size: 15 residues. Clones were sequenced by immunoSEQ multiplex PCR, and TCRdb holds only the in-frame ones, with some missing. The table includes 88,000 or so clones, 90% to 95% detected once. The sequenced material came from blood. The sequence derives from a woman in her late teens or twenties in good health. The chain has TRBV9 and TRBJ1-5, with D perhaps matching TRBD1 (6 bases). CDR3 DNA: TGTGCCAGCAGCGTATCAGGGGCTGGGAATCAGCCCCAGCATTTT. Amino acids: CASSVSGAGNQPQHF.